This T cell receptor beta chain was documented in a study of blood T cell repertoires in COVID-19. Study in general: The origin of the acute and convalescent COVID-19 samples was the United States, Italy and Spain. Sample material is recorded as cDNA or gDNA derived from T cells, B-cell-depleted T cells, or PBMCs.

Sequencing was performed with immunoSEQ multiplex PCR; in TCRdb, only in-frame clones are kept and a portion is missing. The data contain under 200,000 clones, around 85% of them singletons. Trimming removed 9 bases from V and 7 bases from J; junction bases left unmatched: 11. Germline CDR1 is SEHNR and CDR2 is FQNEAQ (reference sequence). The length of the CDR3 is 14 residues. The specimen sequenced was peripheral blood. This clonotype was sampled from a woman aged 55-69 years with COVID-19, enrolled during active disease. This chain links TRBV7-9 with TRBJ1-2; 10 positions agree with TRBD1. The CDR3 sequence: CARGFDRGLVGYTF. The DNA of the CDR3 is TGTGCCAGGGGATTCGACAGGGGGCTTGTTGGCTACACCTTC.